This TCR beta chain comes out of a study of beta chain features in type 1 diabetes. Germline V gene lookup returns CDR1 MGHRA and CDR2 YSYEKL. V was pared by 4 bases and J by 3 bases, with 10 bases of the junction left unmatched. The CDR3 is 17 amino acids. The study, taken as a whole, reports: Significant though moderate, a shortening of TCRB CDR3s appeared in all four CD4+ subsets of Type 1 diabetes patients. Diminished insertions and augmented deletions at VDJ junctions characterized type 1 diabetes patients. Within patients, naive, central memory and Treg TCRB repertoires seemed more similar than within healthy donors.

Only a few counts were recorded for this clone. Antigen unknown. The whole isolated RNA underwent reverse transcription, so sequencing captured expressed TCRB transcripts. Sequencing used immunoSEQ multiplex PCR; TCRdb keeps in-frame clones, though not all of them. The table records about 23,000 clones, about 58% of them present only once. This chain uses TRBV4-1 with TRBJ2-1, with 9 bases lining up with TRBD2. Specimen: stem cell memory CD4+ T cells from blood. This TCR came from a man in his late teens or twenties with type 1 diabetes. The CDR3 DNA reads as TGCGCCAGCAGCCCGATACCTTCTAGCGGGAACTACAATGAGCAGTTCTTC. Translating gives CASSPIPSSGNYNEQFF.